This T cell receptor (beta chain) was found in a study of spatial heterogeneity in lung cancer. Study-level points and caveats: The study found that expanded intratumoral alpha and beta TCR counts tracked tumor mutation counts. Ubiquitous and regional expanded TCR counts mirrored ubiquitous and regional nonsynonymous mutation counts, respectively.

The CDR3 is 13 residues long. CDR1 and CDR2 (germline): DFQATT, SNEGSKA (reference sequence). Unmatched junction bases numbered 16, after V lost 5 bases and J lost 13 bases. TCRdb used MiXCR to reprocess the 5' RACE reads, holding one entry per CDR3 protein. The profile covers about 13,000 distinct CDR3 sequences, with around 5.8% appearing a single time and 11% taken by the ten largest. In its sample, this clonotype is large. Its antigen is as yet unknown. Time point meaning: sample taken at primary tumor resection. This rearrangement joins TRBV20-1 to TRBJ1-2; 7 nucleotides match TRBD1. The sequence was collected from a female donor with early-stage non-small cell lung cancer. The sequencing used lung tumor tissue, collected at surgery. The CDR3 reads CSAGPHPDRVPTF. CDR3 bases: TGCAGTGCTGGCCCGCACCCCGACAGGGTCCCCACCTTC.